Each of the 6 T cell receptor beta chains below was sequenced from the same sample in a study of blood T cell repertoires in COVID-19. Sequencing used immunoSEQ multiplex PCR; TCRdb keeps in-frame clones, though not all of them. The sample carries about 19,000 clones, more than 85% recorded once. The sample taken for sequencing was peripheral blood. Source of these receptors: a human donor in a cohort sampled during active COVID-19.

The chain couples TRBV2 to TRBJ2-7; 7 positions match TRBD1. Germline V gives CDR1 SNHLY, CDR2 FYNNEI. CDR3 length: 14 amino acids. Germline trimming cut 6 bases from V and 3 bases from J; bases unmatched to any gene: 8. The CDR3 region has the DNA TGTGCCAGCAGCCCCGGGACAGAATTCTACGAGCAGTACTTC. It specifies CASSPGTEFYEQYF.

The chain links TRBV4-2 to TRBJ2-1, with 12 bases lining up with TRBD2. Germline V gives CDR1 LGHNA, CDR2 YNFKEQ. This CDR3 region has 19 residues. The V segment lost 1 base and the J segment 2 bases; nucleotides outside the gene matches: 9. The DNA for the CDR3 is TGTGCCAGCAGCCAAGTCGGGCTAGCGGGAGGGCCGACCTACAATGAGCAGTTCTTC. Its translation: CASSQVGLAGGPTYNEQFF.

This clone has only one observation. The V gene is TRBV27, the J gene TRBJ2-1; 8 nucleotides align to TRBD2. Trimming removed 6 bases from V and 0 bases from J; junction bases left unmatched: 4. The CDR3 consists of 15 residues. Germline V gene lookup returns CDR1 MNHEY and CDR2 SMNVEV (reference sequence). The CDR3, as DNA: TGTGCCAGCAGGCTAGCGGGTAGCTCCTACAATGAGCAGTTCTTC. Its translation is CASRLAGSSYNEQFF.

The chain has TRBV7-2 and TRBJ2-7; 7 bases agree with TRBD1. After removal of 5 bases from V and 5 bases from J, the junction contained 9 bases not matched to a gene. This CDR3 spans 14 amino acids. Per germline, CDR1 SGHTA and CDR2 FQGNSA. This CDR3 reads CASSPRTGPHEQYF. As DNA, the CDR3 is TGTGCCAGCAGCCCGAGGACAGGCCCCCACGAGCAGTACTTC.

The chain links TRBV9 to TRBJ1-4; D call uncertain. The V end was cut by 2 bases, the J end by 3 bases, with 11 bases between. The length of the CDR3 is 15 residues. CDR1 is SGDLS, CDR2 YYNGEE, per germline. CDR3 sequence: CASSVEGSPNEKLFF. The DNA for the CDR3 is TGTGCCAGCAGCGTCGAGGGCAGCCCTAATGAAAAACTGTTTTTT.

This rearrangement joins TRBV28 to TRBJ1-2; D not certain. CDR3 length: 13 residues. Trimming left V 6 bases short and J 2 bases short, with 10 bases between. In germline, CDR1 is MDHEN, CDR2 SYDVKM. The CDR3 protein is CASSQTGNYGYTF. CDR3 nucleotides: TGTGCCAGCAGCCAGACGGGGAACTATGGCTACACCTTC.